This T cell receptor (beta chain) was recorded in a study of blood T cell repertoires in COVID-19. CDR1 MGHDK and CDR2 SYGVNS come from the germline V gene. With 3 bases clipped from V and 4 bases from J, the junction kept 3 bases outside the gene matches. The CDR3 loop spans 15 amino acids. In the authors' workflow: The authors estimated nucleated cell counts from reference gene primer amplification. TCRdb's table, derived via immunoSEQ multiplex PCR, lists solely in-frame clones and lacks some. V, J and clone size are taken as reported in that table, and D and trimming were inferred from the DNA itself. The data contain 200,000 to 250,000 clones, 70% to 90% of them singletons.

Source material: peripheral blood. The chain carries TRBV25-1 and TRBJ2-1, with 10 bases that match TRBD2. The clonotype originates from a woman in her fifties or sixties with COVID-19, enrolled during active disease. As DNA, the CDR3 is TGTGCCAGCAGTGAGCTAGCGGGGGCTTACAATGAGCAGTTCTTC. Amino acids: CASSELAGAYNEQFF.